These 10 T cell receptor beta chains came from one sample sequenced in a study of OX40 agonist ivuxolimab in advanced cancers. The method was immunoSEQ multiplex PCR; TCRdb's version includes in-frame clones alone and lacks a portion of them. The sample includes about 34,000 clones, 92% of them seen just once. The starting material was CD4+ or CD8+ T cells sorted from blood, obtained in a trial of the OX40 agonist ivuxolimab. The receptors come from an adult with an advanced solid tumor such as melanoma, head and neck, liver or kidney cancer.

The genes are TRBV5-5 and TRBJ1-2; possibly TRBD1 for D (5 bases). The V and J ends lost 4 bases and 10 bases respectively, with 14 bases between them. The germline V gene has CDR1 SGHKS and CDR2 YYEKEE (reference sequence). This CDR3 has 12 amino acids. The CDR3 bases are TGTGCCAGCAGCGCGGACAAGGACCTCTACACCTTC. Encoded protein: CASSADKDLYTF.

The CDR3 sequence is CASSGNGVSEAFF. CDR3 coding DNA: TGTGCCAGCAGCGGGAACGGGGTCTCTGAAGCTTTCTTT. The V and J genes are TRBV5-6 and TRBJ1-1; D uncertain. The CDR3 totals 13 residues. The V end lost 4 bases, the J end lost 6 bases, and 13 bases lay between the germline ends. The germline V gene has CDR1 SGHDT and CDR2 YYEEEE. Full variable domain (remainder filled in from reference TRBV5-6 and TRBJ1-1): DAGVTQSPTHLIKTRGQQVTLRCSPKSGHDTVSWYQQALGQGPQFIFQYYEEEERQRGNFPDRFSGHQFPNYSSELNVNALLLGDSALYLCASSGNGVSEAFFGQGTRLTVV.

The chain recombines TRBV10-3 with TRBJ1-3; D not certain. CDR1 is ENHRY, CDR2 SYGVKD, per germline. Trimming cost V 0 bases and J 0 bases, with 6 bases left between them. The CDR3 runs 15 residues. CDR3 protein: CAISESPDSGNTIYF. As DNA, the CDR3 is TGTGCCATCAGTGAGTCGCCGGACTCTGGAAACACCATATATTTT.

The chain carries TRBV29-1 and TRBJ1-4; 8 positions match TRBD1. Losses at the gene ends were 5 bases for V and 8 bases for J; bases not matched to a gene: 7. CDR3 length: 13 amino acids. Germline-derived CDR1 and CDR2 are SQVTM and ANQGSEA. CDR3 region: CSVKTGQGEKLFF. In DNA, the CDR3 is TGCAGCGTTAAAACCGGACAGGGCGAAAAACTGTTTTTT.

This rearrangement joins TRBV5-1 to TRBJ1-1; TRBD1 is a possible D gene (5 bases). V was cut by 5 bases and J by 5 bases, with 19 bases left in between. The germline V gene encodes CDR1 SGHRS and CDR2 YFSETQ. The CDR3 is made up of 15 amino acids. CDR3 in DNA: TGCGCCAGCAGTCCTTCAGGGCCCATAGATACTGAAGCTTTCTTT. It encodes CASSPSGPIDTEAFF.

V and J are TRBV28 and TRBJ1-5; 7 bases fit TRBD1. The CDR3 has 14 amino acids. CDR1 and CDR2 from the germline V gene are MDHEN and SYDVKM. V shed 10 bases, J shed 6 bases, and the junction held 12 bases outside the gene matches. CDR3 protein: CATWQGDMSQPQHF. CDR3 nucleotide sequence: TGTGCCACCTGGCAGGGGGATATGTCTCAGCCCCAGCATTTT.

The V call is TRBV7-3, the J call TRBJ2-5; the D gene is possibly TRBD1 (6 bases). This CDR3 is built from 15 residues. Germline values: CDR1 SGHTA, CDR2 FQGTGA. Trimming removed 4 bases from V and 4 bases from J, with 16 bases in between. Here the CDR3 reads CASSSRAGAIETQYF. The CDR3 bases are TGTGCCAGCAGCTCCAGAGCAGGGGCCATAGAGACCCAGTACTTC.

The chain employs TRBV6-1 and TRBJ2-5, with 10 bases matching TRBD1. V lost 0 bases, J lost 3 bases, and 4 bases stayed unmatched. Germline V gives CDR1 MNHNS, CDR2 SASEGT. The CDR3 has 16 residues. This chain's CDR3 is CASSEALGTGEETQYF. The CDR3 coding sequence is TGTGCCAGCAGTGAAGCGCTGGGGACAGGGGAAGAGACCCAGTACTTC.

The rearrangement uses TRBV11-1 and TRBJ2-1, with 8 bases identical to TRBD1. The V gene end was trimmed by 8 bases and the J gene end by 4 bases; junction bases not matched to a gene: 7. This CDR3 is built from 14 residues. CDR1 is SGHAT and CDR2 is FQDESV in the germline V gene (reference sequence). CDR3 loop: CASALDREYNEQFF. DNA of the CDR3: TGTGCCAGCGCTCTGGACAGGGAATACAATGAGCAGTTCTTC.

The V and J genes are TRBV5-4 and TRBJ1-5, with D unresolved. Germline V gives CDR1 SGHNT, CDR2 YYREEE (reference sequence). The CDR3 is made up of 15 amino acids. Between the trimmed V and J ends, which lost 1 base and 5 bases, there was a span of 13 bases. The CDR3 spells CASSLRLSTDQPQHF. The DNA for the CDR3 is TGTGCCAGCAGCTTGAGGTTGAGTACCGATCAGCCCCAGCATTTT.